This record concerns one T cell receptor beta chain sequence. Its antigen remains unknown. This clone may be a read error of a much larger clone one base away. This sample is drawn from a study of neurological immune-mediated disorders. General study results and limits: One cluster of related CDR3 sequences contained, by phylogenetic grouping, the repertoires of 18 of 34 multiple sclerosis patients and formed a possible signature.

This CDR3 is 16 amino acids long. Germline V gene sequence: CDR1 SSHAT, CDR2 FNYEAQ (reference sequence). TCRdb independently ran MiXCR on the 5' RACE reads; one entry per CDR3 protein. The sample has 71,000 or so distinct CDR3 sequences, 4.5% to 6.5% seen once. V usage is TRBV7-7 and J usage is TRBJ2-2; 8 bases are a match to TRBD2. The source of this sequence is a woman aged 25 to 39 with multiple sclerosis. Material: PBMCs. The CDR3 sequence is CASSPAGGLNTVELFF. The DNA of the CDR3 is TGTGCCAGCAGTCCCGCGGGGGGCTTGAACACCGTGGAGCTGTTTTTT. The whole variable domain, remainder taken from reference TRBV7-7 and TRBJ2-2, is GAGVSQSPRYKVTKRGQDVTLRCDPISSHATLYWYQQALGQGPEFLTYFNYEAQPDKSGLPSDRFSAERPEGSISTLTIQRTEQRDSAMYRCASSPAGGLNTVELFFGEGSRLTVL.